One and the same sample provided the 31 T cell receptor beta chains below, sequenced in a study of cytomegalovirus exposure and HLA in healthy donors. Use of 60 Vbeta and 13 Jbeta primers characterized the PCR. Clones were sequenced by immunoSEQ multiplex PCR, and TCRdb holds only the in-frame ones, with some missing. The table includes around 160,000 clones, roughly 80% detected once. What was sequenced was PBMCs. Receptors originate from a middle-aged man in good health and CMV-seropositive.

V and J are TRBV6-1 and TRBJ1-1; 9 bases are shared with TRBD1. The ends lost 5 bases at V and 6 bases at J; junction bases unmatched: 7. Looked up from germline, CDR1 is MNHNS and CDR2 is SASEGT. This CDR3 region has 14 residues. Here the CDR3 DNA reads TGTGCCAGCAGTACCCTGGACAGGGGAGCTGAAGCTTTCTTT. Its protein is CASSTLDRGAEAFF.

The J gene is TRBJ2-6, the V gene TRBV27; D not resolved. The CDR3 runs to 15 residues. Germline assignment: CDR1 MNHEY and CDR2 SMNVEV (reference sequence). Trimming cost V 5 bases and J 2 bases, with 10 bases left between them. The CDR3 DNA reads as TGTGCCAGCAGTCCACGGGTGACTGGGGCCAACGTCCTGACTTTC. Its protein product is CASSPRVTGANVLTF.

CDR3 coding DNA: TGTGCCAGCAGAGACAGGGTAGGCGATCAGCCCCAGCATTTT. This translates into CASRDRVGDQPQHF. V gene TRBV6-6 combines with J gene TRBJ1-5, with 7 bases matching TRBD1. The CDR3 is 14 residues long. Losses at the gene ends were 6 bases for V and 5 bases for J; bases not matched to a gene: 7. Germline V gene data show CDR1 as MNHNY and CDR2 as SVGAGI (reference sequence).

The chain recombines TRBV19 with TRBJ2-2, with D perhaps matching TRBD1 (5 bases). Looked up from germline, CDR1 is LNHDA and CDR2 is SQIVND (reference sequence). CDR3 length: 17 residues. V dropped 6 bases and J dropped 7 bases, with 24 bases sitting between them. CDR3 loop: CASSPPLWGPSGGELFF. The CDR3 nucleotides are TGTGCCAGTAGCCCTCCCCTTTGGGGCCCGAGTGGCGGGGAGCTGTTTTTT.

The gene calls are TRBV14 and TRBJ2-5, with D perhaps matching TRBD2 (5 bases). Trimming took off 1 base at V and 5 bases at J, with 17 bases between the two ends. Per the germline V gene, CDR1 is SGHDN and CDR2 is FVKESK. The CDR3 covers 16 residues. CDR3 nucleotides: TGTGCCAGCAGCCAAGGATTCGGCGGGCGAGGGGAGACCCAGTACTTC. Its translation: CASSQGFGGRGETQYF.

The genes are TRBV11-1 and TRBJ1-5; 7 bases match TRBD1. The germline CDR1 and CDR2 sequences are SGHAT and FQDESV (reference sequence). Unmatched junction bases numbered 2, after V lost 4 bases and J lost 2 bases. CDR3 length equals 14 residues. CDR3 coding DNA: TGTGCCAGCAGCTCAACAGGGGGCAATCAGCCCCAGCATTTT. The encoded protein is CASSSTGGNQPQHF. Supplemented by reference TRBV11-1 and TRBJ1-5, the full variable domain reads EAEVAQSPRYKITEKSQAVAFWCDPISGHATLYWYRQILGQGPELLVQFQDESVVDDSQLPKDRFSAERLKGVDSTLKIQPAELGDSAMYLCASSSTGGNQPQHFGDGTRLSIL.

This chain uses TRBV7-3 with TRBJ2-1, with TRBD1 identical over 9 bases. The trim removed 4 bases at V and 6 bases at J, leaving 7 bases unmatched. The CDR3 runs 15 residues. Germline V lookup: CDR1 SGHTA, CDR2 FQGTGA. CDR3 region: CASSSPGQGGNEQFF. In DNA, the CDR3 is TGTGCCAGCAGCTCTCCGGGACAGGGAGGCAATGAGCAGTTCTTC.

This clone rates as large. The chain joins TRBV10-1 to TRBJ2-1, with TRBD2 as a possible D gene (5 bases). This CDR3 region has 13 residues. Looked up from germline, CDR1 is WNHNN and CDR2 is SYGVQD (reference sequence). V was pared by 7 bases and J by 5 bases, with 12 bases between. The CDR3, as DNA: TGCGCCAGCACCCAGGAGGAAAACAATGAGCAGTTCTTC. The encoded protein is CASTQEENNEQFF.

The genes are TRBV9 and TRBJ2-7; weak D call: TRBD2 (6 bases). Germline values: CDR1 SGDLS, CDR2 YYNGEE. With 4 bases removed from V and 1 base from J, the gap between germline ends came to 18 bases. The CDR3 has 16 amino acids. The CDR3 region is CASSSSHRDSSYEQYF. The CDR3 DNA sequence: TGTGCCAGCAGCTCCTCCCATCGGGACTCGTCCTACGAGCAGTACTTC.

CDR3 amino acids: CASSLGIAGRGRYEQFF. The CDR3 DNA reads TGTGCCAGCAGCTTAGGAATAGCGGGGAGGGGGAGATATGAGCAGTTCTTC. This sequence joins TRBV7-6 and TRBJ2-1, with 8 bases identical to TRBD2. V was pared by 1 base and J by 8 bases, with 13 bases of the junction left unmatched. The CDR3 sequence is 17 residues long. Germline CDR1 is SGHVS and CDR2 is FNYEAQ.

DNA of the CDR3: TGTGCCACCAGCACCGTCACTTCGGGGCAGTACTTC. It codes for CATSTVTSGQYF. The V call is TRBV15, the J call TRBJ2-5; tentatively, D is TRBD2 (5 bases). Germline CDR1 and CDR2: LNHNV and YYDKDF (reference sequence). V was pared by 4 bases and J by 11 bases, with 14 bases between. This CDR3 contains 12 residues.

This chain links TRBV6-6 with TRBJ2-5; weak D call: TRBD1 (7 bases). Germline V gives CDR1 MNHNY, CDR2 SVGAGI (reference sequence). Trimming stripped 2 bases from V and 1 base from J, with 11 bases between. The CDR3 length is 15 residues. The CDR3 bases are TGTGCCAGCAGTTACCCAGGGGGAGGCCAAGAGACCCAGTACTTC. Residues: CASSYPGGGQETQYF.

The chain joins TRBV11-2 to TRBJ2-7; 10 positions agree with TRBD1. CDR1 is SGHAT and CDR2 is FQNNGV in the germline V gene. There are 14 residues in the CDR3. The J segment lost 2 bases and the V segment lost 6 bases, leaving 4 bases of the junction unmatched. The CDR3 sequence: CASSPGTGAYEQYF. CDR3 sequence (DNA): TGTGCCAGCAGTCCCGGGACAGGGGCCTACGAGCAGTACTTC.

V usage is TRBV19 and J usage is TRBJ1-1; a weak D match, TRBD1 (5 bases). Germline V gene sequence: CDR1 LNHDA, CDR2 SQIVND (reference sequence). Deletions cut 4 bases from V and 6 bases from J, with 18 bases between. The CDR3 runs 15 residues. The CDR3 spells CASSTKGRDTSEAFF. The CDR3 DNA follows: TGTGCCAGTAGTACCAAGGGCAGGGATACTTCTGAAGCTTTCTTT.

The chain recombines TRBV14 with TRBJ2-7; possibly TRBD1 for D (6 bases). CDR3 size: 11 residues. V was clipped by 3 bases and J by 7 bases, with 7 bases between them. CDR1 is SGHDN and CDR2 is FVKESK in the germline V gene. The CDR3 DNA reads as TGTGCCAGCAGCCAGAGGGGGGAGCAGTACTTC. Its protein is CASSQRGEQYF.

Concerning this clone itself: Other DNA sequences within the sample encode an identical CDR3. The chain couples TRBV18 to TRBJ1-2, with a possible D match to TRBD1 (6 bases). V was shortened by 6 bases and J by 1 base, with 15 bases between the two germline ends. Germline CDR1 KGHSH, CDR2 LQKENI. The CDR3 is 15 amino acids. The CDR3 DNA follows: TGTGCCAGCTCCCCCGCCAGGGGCAGTAACTATGGCTACACCTTC. This sequence encodes CASSPARGSNYGYTF. Drawing the rest from reference TRBV18 and TRBJ1-2, the complete variable domain is NAGVMQNPRHLVRRRGQEARLRCSPMKGHSHVYWYRQLPEEGLKFMVYLQKENIIDESGMPKERFSAEFPKEGPSILRIQQVVRGDSAAYFCASSPARGSNYGYTFGSGTRLTVV.

This CDR3 reads CASSQGPGPDTQYF. The CDR3 nucleotides are TGTGCCAGCAGCCAGGGGCCAGGGCCAGATACGCAGTATTTT. The chain combines TRBV7-7 with TRBJ2-3, with a possible D match to TRBD1 (6 bases). CDR1 is SSHAT, CDR2 FNYEAQ, per germline (reference sequence). V was clipped by 5 bases and J by 4 bases, with 13 bases between them. This CDR3 comprises 14 residues.

This chain joins TRBV7-9 and TRBJ2-5, with 8 bases lining up with TRBD2. The ends lost 1 base at V and 4 bases at J; junction bases unmatched: 5. CDR3 length: 15 residues. Looked up from germline, CDR1 is SEHNR and CDR2 is FQNEAQ (reference sequence). CDR3 DNA sequence: TGTGCCAGCAGCTTAGGCCGGACTAGCTCAGAGACCCAGTACTTC. It translates to CASSLGRTSSETQYF.

J is TRBJ2-7 and V is TRBV19; TRBD2 agrees at 13 bases. V was pared by 4 bases and J by 4 bases, with 4 bases of the junction left unmatched. The CDR3 has 15 amino acids. CDR1 is LNHDA and CDR2 is SQIVND in the germline V gene (reference sequence). CDR3 region: CASSTGTSGKYEQYF. The DNA for the CDR3 is TGTGCCAGTAGTACCGGGACTAGCGGGAAATACGAGCAGTACTTC.

The V gene is TRBV30, the J gene TRBJ1-2, with D possibly being TRBD1 (6 bases). Trimming took off 3 bases at V and 2 bases at J, with 13 bases between the two ends. The CDR3 is 14 amino acids. Germline CDR1 GTSNPN, CDR2 SVGIG (reference sequence). CDR3 amino acids: CAWSLGGVNYGYTF. Written as DNA, the CDR3 is TGTGCCTGGAGCCTAGGGGGGGTCAACTATGGCTACACCTTC.

The genes are TRBV28 and TRBJ2-2; 8 nucleotides line up with TRBD2. Trimming at V came to 5 bases and at J to 7 bases, leaving 12 bases not matched to a gene. The V gene's germline CDR1 is MDHEN and CDR2 SYDVKM. The CDR3 consists of 16 residues. CDR3 amino acids: CASSPLEREWSGELFF. Written as DNA, the CDR3 is TGTGCCAGCAGTCCCCTCGAGCGGGAGTGGAGCGGGGAGCTGTTTTTT.

The chain combines TRBV28 with TRBJ1-2; 7 nucleotides agree with TRBD1. The J segment lost 0 bases and the V segment lost 6 bases, leaving 16 bases of the junction unmatched. The germline CDR1 and CDR2 sequences are MDHEN and SYDVKM. This CDR3 has 18 residues. CDR3 sequence (DNA): TGTGCCAGCAGCCTTGCGGGGACAGCGACGATACCTAACTATGGCTACACCTTC. It encodes CASSLAGTATIPNYGYTF.

The V and J genes are TRBV6-1 and TRBJ2-7, with 9 bases matching TRBD1. The CDR3 extends over 14 amino acids. Germline V lookup: CDR1 MNHNS, CDR2 SASEGT. V was clipped by 6 bases and J by 3 bases; unmatched bases: 6. The CDR3 DNA reads as TGTGCCAGCAGGGGGACAGGGAGTTTCTACGAGCAGTACTTC. Translating it yields CASRGTGSFYEQYF.

This chain links TRBV10-1 with TRBJ2-1, with 11 bases aligning to TRBD2. The CDR3 has 15 amino acids. Germline loops: CDR1 WNHNN, CDR2 SYGVQD (reference sequence). The V and J ends lost 5 bases and 8 bases, in that order; junction bases with no gene match: 8. For the CDR3, the DNA is TGCGCCAGCAGTCTAGTAGCGGGAGGGCCTGATGAGCAGTTCTTC. This translates into CASSLVAGGPDEQFF.

V gene TRBV6-1 combines with J gene TRBJ1-5; TRBD1 might be the D (5 bases). CDR1 is MNHNS, CDR2 SASEGT, per germline. Trimming left V 2 bases short and J 5 bases short, with 16 bases between. The CDR3 totals 16 residues. The CDR3 nucleotides read TGTGCCAGCAGTGAATCTATGGGGGGGGGTTATCAGCCCCAGCATTTT. This translates into CASSESMGGGYQPQHF.

This clone was counted between two and nine times. The chain links TRBV7-8 to TRBJ2-1; weak D call: TRBD1 (5 bases). There are 17 residues in the CDR3. Per germline, CDR1 SGHVS and CDR2 FQNEAQ. V shed 3 bases and J shed 0 bases, with 15 bases lying between them. The CDR3 DNA is TGTGCCAGCAGCTTGTCGACAGTCCTAAGCTCCTACAATGAGCAGTTCTTC. Translating it yields CASSLSTVLSSYNEQFF.

This clone was found once. V and J are TRBV28 and TRBJ2-7; perhaps TRBD2 as D (6 bases). From germline, CDR1 is MDHEN and CDR2 SYDVKM. The CDR3 has 16 amino acids. The ends were cut back, 5 bases at V and 5 bases at J, with 22 bases in the middle. CDR3 DNA sequence: TGTGCCAGCAGTCCTCTCGGGCGGGGATTCTCTGACGAGCAGTACTTC. Translating gives CASSPLGRGFSDEQYF.

The rearrangement links TRBV19 to TRBJ2-1, with 9 bases that match TRBD2. In germline, CDR1 is LNHDA, CDR2 SQIVND (reference sequence). Trimming removed 2 bases from V and 2 bases from J; junction bases left unmatched: 7. This CDR3 is built from 17 residues. The CDR3 sequence is CASSILQGGRAYNEQFF. For the CDR3, the DNA is TGTGCCAGTAGTATATTACAGGGCGGGAGGGCCTACAATGAGCAGTTCTTC.

The rearrangement links TRBV6-1 to TRBJ1-1, with D unresolved. Germline values: CDR1 MNHNS, CDR2 SASEGT. V gave up 6 bases and J gave up 6 bases, with 17 bases separating them. CDR3 length equals 14 residues. In DNA, the CDR3 is TGTGCCAGCAGCACAGAAGAACGTTACGCTGAAGCTTTCTTT. Its translation: CASSTEERYAEAFF.

The chain uses TRBV7-3 and TRBJ2-2; maybe TRBD1 (6 bases). This CDR3 is 15 amino acids long. Germline lookup yields CDR1 SGHTA and CDR2 FQGTGA. V shed 4 bases and J shed 0 bases, with 9 bases lying between them. CDR3 in amino acids: CASSSGTSNTGELFF. CDR3 nucleotide sequence: TGTGCCAGCAGCTCCGGGACATCGAACACCGGGGAGCTGTTTTTT.

The chain couples TRBV28 to TRBJ2-1, with TRBD2 matching over 7 bases. Trimming took 2 bases from V and 4 from J; bases not matched to a gene: 29. The CDR3 spans 23 residues. CDR1 is MDHEN, CDR2 SYDVKM, per germline. As DNA, the CDR3 is TGTGCCAGCAGTTTACCCTCCAATCGAACTGCGGGGAGCGGGACCCTCTTTTACAATGAGCAGTTCTTC. The encoded protein is CASSLPSNRTAGSGTLFYNEQFF.